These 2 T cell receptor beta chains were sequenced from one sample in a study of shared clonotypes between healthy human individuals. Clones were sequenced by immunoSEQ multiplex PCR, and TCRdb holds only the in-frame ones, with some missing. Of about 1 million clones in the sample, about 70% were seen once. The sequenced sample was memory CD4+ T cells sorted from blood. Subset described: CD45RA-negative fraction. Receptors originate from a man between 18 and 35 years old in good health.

The DNA for the CDR3 is TGCGCCAGCAGCTTGGCGTCGGGGGGTTGGAACATTCAGTACTTC. Its protein is CASSLASGGWNIQYF. The chain couples TRBV5-1 to TRBJ2-4, with 7 nucleotides matching TRBD2. With V trimmed by 0 bases and J by 7 bases, 7 bases remained unmatched. Germline CDR1 reads SGHRS; CDR2 reads YFSETQ. The CDR3 loop spans 15 amino acids.

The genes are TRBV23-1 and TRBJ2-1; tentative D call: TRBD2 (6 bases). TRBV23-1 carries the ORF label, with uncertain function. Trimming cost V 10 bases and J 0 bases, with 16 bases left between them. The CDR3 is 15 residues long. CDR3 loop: CATNASGSSYNEQFF. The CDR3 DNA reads TGCGCCACAAATGCCTCCGGGAGCTCCTACAATGAGCAGTTCTTC.